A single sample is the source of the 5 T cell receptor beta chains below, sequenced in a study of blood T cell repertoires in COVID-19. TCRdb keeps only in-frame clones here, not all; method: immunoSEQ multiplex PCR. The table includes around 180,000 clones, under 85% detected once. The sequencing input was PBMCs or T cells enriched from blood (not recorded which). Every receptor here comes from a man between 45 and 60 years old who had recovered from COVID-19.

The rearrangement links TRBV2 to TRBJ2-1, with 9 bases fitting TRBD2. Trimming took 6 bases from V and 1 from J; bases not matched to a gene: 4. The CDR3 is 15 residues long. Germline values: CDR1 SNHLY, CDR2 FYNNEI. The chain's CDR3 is CASSPLAGSYNEQFF. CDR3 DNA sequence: TGTGCCAGCAGCCCACTAGCGGGTTCCTACAATGAGCAGTTCTTC.

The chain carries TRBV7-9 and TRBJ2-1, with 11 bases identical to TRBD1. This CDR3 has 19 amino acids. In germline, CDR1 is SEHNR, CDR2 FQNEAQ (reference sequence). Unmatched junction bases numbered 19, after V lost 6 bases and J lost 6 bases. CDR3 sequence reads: CASSPTGTGGRRKRNEQFF. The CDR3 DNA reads TGTGCCAGCAGTCCAACCGGGACAGGGGGAAGACGTAAACGCAATGAGCAGTTCTTC.

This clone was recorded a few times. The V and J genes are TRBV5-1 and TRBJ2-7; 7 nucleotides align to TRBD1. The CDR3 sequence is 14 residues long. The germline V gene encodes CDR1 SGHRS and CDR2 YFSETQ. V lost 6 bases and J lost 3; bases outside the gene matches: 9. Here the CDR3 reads CASNTGTANYEQYF. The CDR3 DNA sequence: TGCGCCAGCAACACCGGGACAGCTAACTACGAGCAGTACTTC.

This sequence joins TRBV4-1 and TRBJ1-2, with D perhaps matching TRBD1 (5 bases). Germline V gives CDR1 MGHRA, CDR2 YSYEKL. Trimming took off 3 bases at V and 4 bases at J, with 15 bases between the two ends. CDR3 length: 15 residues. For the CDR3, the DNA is TGCGCCAGCAGCCAGGGTGGCTCCGGGGGCTATGGCTACACCTTC. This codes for CASSQGGSGGYGYTF.

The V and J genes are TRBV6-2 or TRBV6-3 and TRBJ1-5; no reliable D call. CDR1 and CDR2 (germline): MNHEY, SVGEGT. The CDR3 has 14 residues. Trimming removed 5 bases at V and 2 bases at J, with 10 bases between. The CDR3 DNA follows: TGTGCCAGCAGTCCATCGGGTGGCAATCAGCCCCAGCATTTT. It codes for CASSPSGGNQPQHF.